What follows are 26 T cell receptor beta chains derived from one specimen sequenced in a study of blood T cell repertoires in COVID-19. Data came from immunoSEQ multiplex PCR; TCRdb stores just in-frame clones and leaves some out. The data contain approximately 210,000 clones, around four fifths of them singletons. Sequenced sample: peripheral blood. These TCRs come from a man between 60 and 75 years old with COVID-19, enrolled during active disease.

The V call is TRBV30, the J call TRBJ1-4; a possible D gene is TRBD1 (5 bases). The CDR3 contains 15 residues. The V and J ends lost 2 bases and 8 bases respectively, with 18 bases between them. Per the germline V gene, CDR1 is GTSNPN and CDR2 is SVGIG (reference sequence). For the CDR3, the DNA is TGTGCCTGGAGTACACAACGGGGGAGTTGGGAAAAACTGTTTTTT. Its translation: CAWSTQRGSWEKLFF.

The chain joins TRBV7-2 to TRBJ1-1; 11 nucleotides agree with TRBD1. Germline CDR1 and CDR2: SGHTA and FQGNSA. Germline trimming cut 5 bases from V and 6 bases from J; bases unmatched to any gene: 5. This CDR3 region has 14 residues. The CDR3, as DNA: TGTGCCAGCAGCAAGGGACAGGGGGTGTCTGAAGCTTTCTTT. It specifies CASSKGQGVSEAFF.

The chain carries TRBV4-2 and TRBJ2-2, with 11 bases lining up with TRBD2. Trimming cost V 0 bases and J 4 bases; bases outside gene matches: 16. In germline, CDR1 is LGHNA, CDR2 YNFKEQ. The CDR3 is 21 residues long. The CDR3 sequence: CASSQEGASGRRGSGTGELFF. The DNA for the CDR3 is TGTGCCAGCAGCCAAGAAGGAGCTAGCGGGAGGAGGGGTTCGGGCACCGGGGAGCTGTTTTTT.

The V call is TRBV9, the J call TRBJ1-1; tentatively, D is TRBD1 (6 bases). The V gene's germline CDR1 is SGDLS and CDR2 YYNGEE. The CDR3 runs 14 residues. V lost 1 base to trimming and J lost 6 bases, with 13 bases between them. The CDR3 loop is CASSVLQGAAEAFF. For the CDR3, the DNA is TGTGCCAGCAGCGTACTACAGGGCGCAGCTGAAGCTTTCTTT. Variable domain in full (rest from reference TRBV9 and TRBJ1-1): DSGVTQTPKHLITATGQRVTLRCSPRSGDLSVYWYQQSLDQGLQFLIQYYNGEERAKGNILERFSAQQFPDLHSELNLSSLELGDSALYFCASSVLQGAAEAFFGQGTRLTVV.

The chain recombines TRBV30 with TRBJ1-6, with D maybe TRBD1 (5 bases). Trimming left V 7 bases short and J 8 bases short, with 15 bases between. This CDR3 spans 13 amino acids. In germline, CDR1 is GTSNPN, CDR2 SVGIG (reference sequence). The CDR3 loop reads CAYRVTGDSPLHF. Here the CDR3 DNA reads TGTGCCTACCGGGTTACAGGAGATTCACCCCTCCACTTT.

The chain couples TRBV29-1 to TRBJ1-2; D unclear. Trimming took off 6 bases at V and 8 bases at J, with 13 bases between the two ends. The CDR3 has 11 amino acids. CDR1 SQVTM and CDR2 ANQGSEA come from the germline V gene. Here the CDR3 DNA reads TGCAGCGTGGTCTTTTATGAGGGCTACACCTTC. As protein: CSVVFYEGYTF.

In its sample, this clone was seen once. The chain couples TRBV5-6 to TRBJ1-1; 7 bases align to TRBD1. V shed 4 bases and J 5 bases; nucleotides not matched to a gene: 11. The CDR3 covers 15 residues. The germline gives CDR1 SGHDT, CDR2 YYEEEE. CDR3 nucleotides: TGTGCCAGCAGCCAGAGACAGGGTCGGAAAACTGAAGCTTTCTTT. Translated: CASSQRQGRKTEAFF.

This chain uses TRBV19 with TRBJ2-7; 8 nucleotides match TRBD2. Germline-derived CDR1 and CDR2 are LNHDA and SQIVND (reference sequence). J gave up 4 bases and V 4 bases, and 9 bases lay outside the gene matches. This CDR3 has 15 residues. The CDR3 region is CASSNGAGGIYEQYF. The CDR3 region has the DNA TGTGCCAGTAGTAACGGGGCGGGAGGCATATACGAGCAGTACTTC.

This chain links TRBV24-1 with TRBJ2-5, with a tentative D call TRBD1 (5 bases). Germline-derived CDR1 and CDR2 are KGHDR and SFDVKD. This CDR3 spans 17 amino acids. Trimming pared 3 bases from V and 4 bases from J, leaving 20 bases between. The CDR3 nucleotides read TGTGCCACCAGTGATCCCCCTGGGCAGGGTCGAGGAGAGACCCAGTACTTC. Protein: CATSDPPGQGRGETQYF.

This clone was observed once. The V and J genes are TRBV7-6 and TRBJ2-1; 7 bases line up with TRBD2. CDR1 and CDR2 (germline): SGHVS, FNYEAQ. With 2 bases clipped from V and 2 bases from J, the junction kept 6 bases outside the gene matches. This CDR3 is built from 16 residues. The CDR3 nucleotides are TGTGCCAGCAGCTTAATGTGGCGGGGGACCTACAATGAGCAGTTCTTC. As protein: CASSLMWRGTYNEQFF.

The chain has TRBV7-6 and TRBJ1-6; weak D call: TRBD1 (5 bases). Per the germline V gene, CDR1 is SGHVS and CDR2 is FNYEAQ. The CDR3 has 13 residues. The V end lost 4 bases, the J end lost 13 bases, and 14 bases lay between the germline ends. The CDR3 DNA is TGTGCCAGCAGCTCCTCGACAGCTGGCCCCCTCCACTTT. Translating it yields CASSSSTAGPLHF.

This clone has just a few counts. V and J are TRBV6-2 or TRBV6-3 and TRBJ1-1; maybe TRBD1 (5 bases). V lost 2 bases, J lost 0 bases, and 10 bases lay in between. Looked up from germline, CDR1 is MNHEY and CDR2 is SVGEGT. The CDR3 extends over 15 amino acids. CDR3 protein: CASSYLGGMNTEAFF. DNA for the CDR3: TGTGCCAGCAGTTACCTGGGGGGGATGAACACTGAAGCTTTCTTT.

The rearrangement uses TRBV28 and TRBJ1-6, with D perhaps TRBD1 (6 bases). The CDR3 sequence is 16 residues long. Trimming left V 2 bases short and J 2 bases short, with 10 bases between. Per germline, CDR1 MDHEN and CDR2 SYDVKM. The CDR3 DNA sequence: TGTGCCAGCAGTTTACCCGGGACACCCTATAATTCACCCCTCCACTTT. Amino acid sequence: CASSLPGTPYNSPLHF.

The chain employs TRBV5-4 and TRBJ2-3, with a tentative D call TRBD1 (5 bases). The CDR3 has 14 residues. From germline, CDR1 is SGHNT and CDR2 YYREEE (reference sequence). Trimming stripped 1 base from V and 2 bases from J, with 8 bases between. The CDR3 nucleotides are TGTGCCAGCAGCTTGCCCAGGGTCACAGATACGCAGTATTTT. Its translation: CASSLPRVTDTQYF.

The CDR3 region has the DNA TGTGCCAGCAGCCAACCACAGGGAGGGGCGCCTGAAGCTTTCTTT. As protein: CASSQPQGGAPEAFF. V and J are TRBV3-1 (or the pseudogene TRBV3-2) and TRBJ1-1, with a possible D match to TRBD1 (6 bases). V was shortened by 2 bases and J by 6 bases, with 16 bases between the two germline ends. The CDR3 is 15 residues long. Per the germline V gene, CDR1 is LGHDT and CDR2 is YNNKEL (reference sequence).

The chain has TRBV9 and TRBJ1-1; TRBD1 aligns across 11 bases. The CDR3 loop spans 19 amino acids. CDR1 and CDR2 (germline): SGDLS, YYNGEE. Losses at the gene ends were 0 bases for V and 5 bases for J; bases not matched to a gene: 15. The CDR3 DNA sequence: TGTGCCAGCAGCGTAGCTGGATATGGGACAGGGGGTGATGCGACTGAAGCTTTCTTT. This gives the protein CASSVAGYGTGGDATEAFF.

This clone was counted between two and nine times. The rearrangement links TRBV5-5 to TRBJ1-5; 7 positions match TRBD1. V was clipped by 4 bases and J by 1 base; unmatched bases: 11. Germline assignment: CDR1 SGHKS and CDR2 YYEKEE (reference sequence). The CDR3 length is 17 residues. The CDR3, as DNA: TGTGCCAGCAGCGGGCCGGGACAGCCGACCAGCAATCAGCCCCAGCATTTT. This sequence encodes CASSGPGQPTSNQPQHF.

V and J are TRBV6-6 and TRBJ2-7; TRBD1 aligns across 8 bases. The ends lost 6 bases at V and 3 bases at J; junction bases unmatched: 10. The CDR3 has 15 amino acids. Per the germline V gene, CDR1 is MNHNY and CDR2 is SVGAGI (reference sequence). CDR3 region: CASSRGAGGYYEQYF. DNA for the CDR3: TGTGCCAGCAGCAGAGGGGCAGGGGGCTACTACGAGCAGTACTTC.

V is TRBV5-1 and J is TRBJ1-5; 10 bases fit TRBD1. V lost 4 bases, J lost 7 bases, and 14 bases stayed unmatched. The CDR3 is 17 amino acids. Looked up from germline, CDR1 is SGHRS and CDR2 is YFSETQ. The CDR3 reads CASSPRSPGQGSQPQHF. In DNA form, the CDR3 reads TGCGCCAGCAGCCCGAGGTCCCCGGGACAGGGGAGCCAGCCCCAGCATTTT.

The table lists this clone with a count of one. The CDR3: CAGSYSPGQGRGYTF. CDR3 nucleotides: TGTGCCGGCTCCTATTCTCCGGGACAGGGACGTGGCTACACCTTC. The genes are TRBV6-5 and TRBJ1-2; 9 nucleotides align to TRBD1. Germline assignment: CDR1 MNHEY and CDR2 SVGAGI. V was pared by 11 bases and J by 7 bases, with 17 bases of the junction left unmatched. This CDR3 has 15 residues.

The CDR3 nucleotides are TGTGCCTGGATACCCCCCCTCAACAGGAGGGATGGCTACACCTTC. Translated: CAWIPPLNRRDGYTF. The V call is TRBV30, the J call TRBJ1-2, with a possible D match to TRBD1 (5 bases). The germline gives CDR1 GTSNPN, CDR2 SVGIG (reference sequence). The CDR3 consists of 15 residues. Deletions cut 4 bases from V and 6 bases from J, with 21 bases between.

The rearrangement links TRBV20-1 to TRBJ1-4; 8 bases fit TRBD1. The CDR3 runs 14 residues. The trim removed 3 bases at V and 8 bases at J, leaving 8 bases unmatched. Germline assignment: CDR1 DFQATT and CDR2 SNEGSKA (reference sequence). CDR3: CSASSTGQEEKLFF. In nucleotides, the CDR3 is TGCAGTGCTAGTAGTACGGGACAGGAGGAAAAACTGTTTTTT.

The V gene is TRBV5-1, the J gene TRBJ2-2; 7 nucleotides line up with TRBD1. The V and J ends lost 0 bases and 6 bases, in that order; junction bases with no gene match: 5. Germline CDR1 and CDR2: SGHRS and YFSETQ. This CDR3 comprises 15 residues. DNA for the CDR3: TGCGCCAGCAGCTTGGAGGGGGCGACGTCCGGGGAGCTGTTTTTT. It specifies CASSLEGATSGELFF.

V is TRBV2 and J is TRBJ1-5; tentatively, D is TRBD1 (5 bases). Germline V gene lookup returns CDR1 SNHLY and CDR2 FYNNEI. Trimming left V 6 bases short and J 0 bases short, with 12 bases between. The CDR3 has 15 residues. The CDR3 reads CASSGQTNSNQPQHF. CDR3 nucleotide sequence: TGTGCCAGCAGCGGACAAACGAATAGCAATCAGCCCCAGCATTTT.

The chain employs TRBV13 and TRBJ1-6; tentatively, D is TRBD1 (6 bases). This CDR3 contains 12 residues. Germline V gives CDR1 PRHDT, CDR2 FYEKMQ (reference sequence). V was clipped by 10 bases and J by 6 bases, with 10 bases between them. This chain's CDR3 is CATGDVNSPLHF. In DNA form, the CDR3 reads TGTGCCACAGGGGATGTTAATTCACCCCTCCACTTT.

The chain couples TRBV10-3 to TRBJ1-1, with D perhaps TRBD1 (5 bases). Germline CDR1 reads ENHRY; CDR2 reads SYGVKD. The CDR3 is 12 amino acids. The V end was cut by 10 bases, the J end by 7 bases, with 16 bases between. In DNA, the CDR3 is TGTGCCACCATGGGGCAGGGCGGTGAAGCTTTCTTT. Encoded protein: CATMGQGGEAFF.